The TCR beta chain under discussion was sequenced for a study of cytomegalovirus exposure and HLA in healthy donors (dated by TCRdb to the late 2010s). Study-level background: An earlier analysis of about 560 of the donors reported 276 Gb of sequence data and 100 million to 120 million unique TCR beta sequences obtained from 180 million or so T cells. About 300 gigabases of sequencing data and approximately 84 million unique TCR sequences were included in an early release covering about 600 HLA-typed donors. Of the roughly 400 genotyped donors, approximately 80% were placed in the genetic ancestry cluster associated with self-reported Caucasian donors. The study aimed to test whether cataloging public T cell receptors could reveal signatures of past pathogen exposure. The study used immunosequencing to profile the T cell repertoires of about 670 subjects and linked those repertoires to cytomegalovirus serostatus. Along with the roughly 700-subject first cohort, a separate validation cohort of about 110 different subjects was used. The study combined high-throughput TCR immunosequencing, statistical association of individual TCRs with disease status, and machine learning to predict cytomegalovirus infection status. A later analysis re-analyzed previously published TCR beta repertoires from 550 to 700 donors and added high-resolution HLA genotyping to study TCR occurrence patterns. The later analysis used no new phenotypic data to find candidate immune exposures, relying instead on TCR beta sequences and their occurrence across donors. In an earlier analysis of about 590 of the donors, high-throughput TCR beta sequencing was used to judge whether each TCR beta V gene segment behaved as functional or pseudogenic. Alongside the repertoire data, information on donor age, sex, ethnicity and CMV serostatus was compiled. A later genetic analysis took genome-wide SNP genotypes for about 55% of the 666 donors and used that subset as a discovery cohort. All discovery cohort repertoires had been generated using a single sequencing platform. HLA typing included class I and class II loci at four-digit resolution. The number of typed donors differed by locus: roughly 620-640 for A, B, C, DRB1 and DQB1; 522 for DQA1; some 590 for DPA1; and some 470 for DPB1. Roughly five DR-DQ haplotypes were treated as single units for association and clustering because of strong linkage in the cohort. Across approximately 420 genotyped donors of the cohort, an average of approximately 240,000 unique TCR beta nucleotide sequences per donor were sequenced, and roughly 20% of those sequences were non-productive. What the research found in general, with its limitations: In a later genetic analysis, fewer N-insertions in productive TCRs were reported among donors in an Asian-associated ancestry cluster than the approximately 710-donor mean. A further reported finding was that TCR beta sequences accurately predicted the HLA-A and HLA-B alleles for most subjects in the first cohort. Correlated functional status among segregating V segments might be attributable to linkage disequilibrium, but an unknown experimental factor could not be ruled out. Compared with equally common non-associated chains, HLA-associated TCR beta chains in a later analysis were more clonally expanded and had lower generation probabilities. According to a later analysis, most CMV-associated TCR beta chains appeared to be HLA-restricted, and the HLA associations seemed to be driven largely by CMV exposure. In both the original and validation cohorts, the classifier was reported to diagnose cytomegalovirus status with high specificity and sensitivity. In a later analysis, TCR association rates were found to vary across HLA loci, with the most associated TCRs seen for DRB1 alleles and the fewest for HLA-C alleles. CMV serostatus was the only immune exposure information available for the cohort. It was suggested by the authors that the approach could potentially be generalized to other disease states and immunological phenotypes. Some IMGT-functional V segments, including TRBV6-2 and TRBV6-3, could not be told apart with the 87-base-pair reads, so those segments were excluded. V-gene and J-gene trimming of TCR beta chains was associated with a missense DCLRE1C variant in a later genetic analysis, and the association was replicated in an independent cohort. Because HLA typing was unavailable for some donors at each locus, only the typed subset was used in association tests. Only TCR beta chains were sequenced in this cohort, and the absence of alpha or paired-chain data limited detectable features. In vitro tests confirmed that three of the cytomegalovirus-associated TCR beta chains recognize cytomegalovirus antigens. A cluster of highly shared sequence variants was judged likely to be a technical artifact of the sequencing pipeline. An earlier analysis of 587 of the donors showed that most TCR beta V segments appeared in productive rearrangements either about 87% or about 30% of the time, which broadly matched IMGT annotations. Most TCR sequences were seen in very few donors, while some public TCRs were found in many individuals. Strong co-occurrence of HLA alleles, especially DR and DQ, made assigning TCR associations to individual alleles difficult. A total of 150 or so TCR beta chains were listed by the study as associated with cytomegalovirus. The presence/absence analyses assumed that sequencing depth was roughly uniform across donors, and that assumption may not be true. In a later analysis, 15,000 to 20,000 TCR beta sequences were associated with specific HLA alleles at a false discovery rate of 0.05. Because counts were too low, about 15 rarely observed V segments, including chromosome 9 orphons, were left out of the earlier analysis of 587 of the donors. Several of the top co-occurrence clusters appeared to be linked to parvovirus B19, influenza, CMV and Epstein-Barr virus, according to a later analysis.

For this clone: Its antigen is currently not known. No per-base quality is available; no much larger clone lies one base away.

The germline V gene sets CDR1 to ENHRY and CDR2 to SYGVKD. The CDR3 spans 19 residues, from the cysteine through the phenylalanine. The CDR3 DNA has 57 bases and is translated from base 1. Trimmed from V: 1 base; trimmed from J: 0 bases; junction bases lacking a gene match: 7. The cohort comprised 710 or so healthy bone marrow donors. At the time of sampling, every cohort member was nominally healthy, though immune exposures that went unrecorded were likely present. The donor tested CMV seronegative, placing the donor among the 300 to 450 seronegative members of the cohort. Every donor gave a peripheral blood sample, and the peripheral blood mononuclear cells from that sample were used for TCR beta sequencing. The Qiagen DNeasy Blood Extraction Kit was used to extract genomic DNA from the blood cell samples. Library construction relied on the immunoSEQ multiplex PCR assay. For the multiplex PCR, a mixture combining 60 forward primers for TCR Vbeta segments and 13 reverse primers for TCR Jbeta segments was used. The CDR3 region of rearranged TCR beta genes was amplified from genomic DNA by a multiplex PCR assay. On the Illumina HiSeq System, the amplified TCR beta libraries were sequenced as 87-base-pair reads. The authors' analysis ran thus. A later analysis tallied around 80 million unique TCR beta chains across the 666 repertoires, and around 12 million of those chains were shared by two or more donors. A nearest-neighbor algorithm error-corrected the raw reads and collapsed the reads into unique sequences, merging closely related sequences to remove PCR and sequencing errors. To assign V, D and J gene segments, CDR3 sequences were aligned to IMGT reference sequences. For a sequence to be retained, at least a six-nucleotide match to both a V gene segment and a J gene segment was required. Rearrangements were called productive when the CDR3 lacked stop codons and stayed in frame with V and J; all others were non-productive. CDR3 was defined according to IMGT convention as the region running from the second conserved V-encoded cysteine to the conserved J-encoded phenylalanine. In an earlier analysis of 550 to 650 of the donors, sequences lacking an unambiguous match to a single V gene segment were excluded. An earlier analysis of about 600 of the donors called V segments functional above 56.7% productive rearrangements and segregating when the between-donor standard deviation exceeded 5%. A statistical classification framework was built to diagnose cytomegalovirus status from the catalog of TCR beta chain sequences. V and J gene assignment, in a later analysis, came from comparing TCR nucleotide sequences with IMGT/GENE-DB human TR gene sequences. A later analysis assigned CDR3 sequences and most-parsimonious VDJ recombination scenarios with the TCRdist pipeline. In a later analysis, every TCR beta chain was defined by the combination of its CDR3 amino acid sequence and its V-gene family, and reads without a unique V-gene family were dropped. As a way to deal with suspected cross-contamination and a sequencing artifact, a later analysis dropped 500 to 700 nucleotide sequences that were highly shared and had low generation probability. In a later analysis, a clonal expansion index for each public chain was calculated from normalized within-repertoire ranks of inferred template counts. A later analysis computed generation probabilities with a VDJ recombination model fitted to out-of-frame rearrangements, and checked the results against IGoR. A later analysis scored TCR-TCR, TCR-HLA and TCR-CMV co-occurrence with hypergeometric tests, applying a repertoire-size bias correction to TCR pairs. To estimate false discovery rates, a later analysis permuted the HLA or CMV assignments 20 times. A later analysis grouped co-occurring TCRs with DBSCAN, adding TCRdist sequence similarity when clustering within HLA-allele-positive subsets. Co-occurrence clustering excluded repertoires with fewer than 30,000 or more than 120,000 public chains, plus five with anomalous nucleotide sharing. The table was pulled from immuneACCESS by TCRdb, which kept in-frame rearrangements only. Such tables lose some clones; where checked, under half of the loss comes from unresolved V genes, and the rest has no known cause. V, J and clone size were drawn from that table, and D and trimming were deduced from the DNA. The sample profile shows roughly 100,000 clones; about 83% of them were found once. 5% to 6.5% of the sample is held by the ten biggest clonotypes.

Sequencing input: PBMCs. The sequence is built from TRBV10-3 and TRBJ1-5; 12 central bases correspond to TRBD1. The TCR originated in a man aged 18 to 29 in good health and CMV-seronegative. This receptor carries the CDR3 CAISEFGTGGPHSNQPQHF. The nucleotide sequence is TGTGCCATCAGTGAGTTTGGGACAGGGGGCCCCCATAGCAATCAGCCCCAGCATTTT.